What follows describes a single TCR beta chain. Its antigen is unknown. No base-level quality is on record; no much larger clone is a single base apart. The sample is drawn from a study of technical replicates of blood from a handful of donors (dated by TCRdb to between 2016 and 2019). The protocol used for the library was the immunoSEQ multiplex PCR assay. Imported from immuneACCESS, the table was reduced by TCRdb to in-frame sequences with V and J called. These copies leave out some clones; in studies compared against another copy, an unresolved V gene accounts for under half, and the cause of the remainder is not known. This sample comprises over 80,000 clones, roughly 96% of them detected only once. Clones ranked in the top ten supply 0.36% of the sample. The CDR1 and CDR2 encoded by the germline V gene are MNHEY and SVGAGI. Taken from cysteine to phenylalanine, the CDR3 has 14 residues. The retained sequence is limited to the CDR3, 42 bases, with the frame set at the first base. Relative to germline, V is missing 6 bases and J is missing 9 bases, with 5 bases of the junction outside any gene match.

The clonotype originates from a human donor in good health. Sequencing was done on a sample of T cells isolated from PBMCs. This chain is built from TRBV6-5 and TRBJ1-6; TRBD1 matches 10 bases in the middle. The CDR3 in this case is CASSPGTGVSPLHF. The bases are TGTGCCAGCAGCCCCGGGACAGGGGTTTCACCCCTCCACTTT.